The present entry profiles one T cell receptor beta chain with its context. Its target is unknown. The CDR3 has 16 amino acids. Looked up from germline, CDR1 is MDHEN and CDR2 is SYDVKM. V dropped 5 bases and J dropped 2; count of bases not matched to a gene: 8. Clones were sequenced by immunoSEQ multiplex PCR, and TCRdb holds only the in-frame ones, with some missing. This table has about 57,000 clones, around 90% appearing once. The data originate from a study of graft-versus-host responses after intestinal transplantation. Regarding the study as a whole: HvG clone declines early post-transplant were associated with peak circulating GvH levels. Researchers found GvH clones in recipient marrow, and some showed up first in ileum or blood.

The sequences come from PBMCs, collected 26 days after transplant. The receptor comes from a human patient who received an intestinal transplant, so some T cells may come from the graft donor. V is TRBV28 and J is TRBJ2-3; 9 nucleotides line up with TRBD2. The CDR3 nucleotides read TGTGCCAGCAGTCCTATTAGCGGGGGAAACACAGATACGCAGTATTTT. Translated, it gives CASSPISGGNTDTQYF. The whole variable domain, remainder taken from reference TRBV28 and TRBJ2-3, is DVKVTQSSRYLVKRTGEKVFLECVQDMDHENMFWYRQDPGLGLRLIYFSYDVKMKEKGDIPEGYSVSREKKERFSLILESASTNQTSMYLCASSPISGGNTDTQYFGPGTRLTVL.